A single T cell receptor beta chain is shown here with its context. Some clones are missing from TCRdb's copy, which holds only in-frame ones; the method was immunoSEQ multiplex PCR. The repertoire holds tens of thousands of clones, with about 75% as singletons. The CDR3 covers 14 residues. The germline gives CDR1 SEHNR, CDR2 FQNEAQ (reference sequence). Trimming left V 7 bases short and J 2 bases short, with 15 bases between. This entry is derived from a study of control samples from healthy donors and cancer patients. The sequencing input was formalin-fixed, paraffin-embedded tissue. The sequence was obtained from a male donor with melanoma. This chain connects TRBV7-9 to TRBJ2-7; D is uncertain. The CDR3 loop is CASTLDTSTYEQYF. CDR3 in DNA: TGTGCCAGCACCCTAGACACCTCTACCTACGAGCAGTACTTC.